This T cell receptor (beta chain) was recorded in a study of T cells in Graves' hyperthyroidism and ophthalmopathy. Study-level findings and limits: From stable hyperthyroidism, ophthalmopathy was separated by a 13 V-J model.

Graves' hyperthyroidism is called stable when ophthalmopathy does not progress within 18 months. The study left out patients who had uncontrolled infection, other autoimmune disease, pregnancy or lactation. 10 ml of fresh peripheral blood supplied the PBMCs. Amplified regions were TCR beta CDR3 sequences from RNA transcripts. The primer set for the first-round RT-PCR of the TCR CDR3 was HTBI. TCRdb ran MiXCR on the multiplex PCR reads and lists one entry per CDR3 protein. The repertoire consists of approximately 400,000 distinct CDR3 sequences, with about 15% occurring once and the leading ten covering approximately 32%. V was shortened by 0 bases and J by 2 bases, with 9 bases between the two germline ends. In germline, CDR1 is MNHEY, CDR2 SVGEGT. This CDR3 is built from 15 residues. This clonotype was detected a few times. What it recognizes is unknown.

This receptor was taken from a woman aged 25 to 45 with Graves' hyperthyroidism. The V gene is TRBV6-2 or TRBV6-3, the J gene TRBJ2-3; D remains unclear. Sequencing used blood. Here the CDR3 reads CASSYSDLPTDTQYF. CDR3 nucleotide sequence: TGTGCCAGCAGTTACTCGGACCTACCCACAGATACGCAGTATTTT.